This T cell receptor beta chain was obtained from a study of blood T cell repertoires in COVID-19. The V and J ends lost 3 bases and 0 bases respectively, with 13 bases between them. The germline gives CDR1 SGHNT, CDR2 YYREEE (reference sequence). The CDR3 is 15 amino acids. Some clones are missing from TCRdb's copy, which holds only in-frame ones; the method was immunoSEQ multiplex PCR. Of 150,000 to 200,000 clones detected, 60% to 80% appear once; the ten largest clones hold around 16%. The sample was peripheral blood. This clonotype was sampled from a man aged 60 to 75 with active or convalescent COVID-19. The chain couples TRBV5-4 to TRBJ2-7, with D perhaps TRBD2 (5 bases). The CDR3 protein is CASSSRPGSSYEQYF. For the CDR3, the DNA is TGTGCCAGCAGCTCGCGGCCGGGGAGCTCCTACGAGCAGTACTTC.